This T cell receptor (beta chain) was obtained from a study of blood T cell repertoires in COVID-19. Donors in Cohort 3 counted as recovered after two negative PCRs, clearance, or symptom resolution. V was trimmed by 2 bases and J by 1 base, leaving 14 bases between them. This CDR3 is built from 17 residues. Germline V gene sequence: CDR1 MNHNS, CDR2 SASEGT. In the original processing: It was from reference gene primer amplification that nucleated cell counts were estimated. TCRdb's table, derived via immunoSEQ multiplex PCR, lists solely in-frame clones and lacks some. D and trimming come from the DNA, and the V and J calls and clone size come from that table. The sample lists roughly 220,000 clones, over 80% seen once, with less than 7% in the top ten.

Sample: PBMCs or T cells enriched from blood (not recorded which). The source is a woman aged 40 to 50 who had recovered from COVID-19. This chain links TRBV6-1 with TRBJ1-4; D is undetermined. CDR3 sequence: CASSEFWAPGTNEKLFF. The CDR3, as DNA: TGTGCCAGCAGTGAATTTTGGGCACCCGGAACTAATGAAAAACTGTTTTTT.